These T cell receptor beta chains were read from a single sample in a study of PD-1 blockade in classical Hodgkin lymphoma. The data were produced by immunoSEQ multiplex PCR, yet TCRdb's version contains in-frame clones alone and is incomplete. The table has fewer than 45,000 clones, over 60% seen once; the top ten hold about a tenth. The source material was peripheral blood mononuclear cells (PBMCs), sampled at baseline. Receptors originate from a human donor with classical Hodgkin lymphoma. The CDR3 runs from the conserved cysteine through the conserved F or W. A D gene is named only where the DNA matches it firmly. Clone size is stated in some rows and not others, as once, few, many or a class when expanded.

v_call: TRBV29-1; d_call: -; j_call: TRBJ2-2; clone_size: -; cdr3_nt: TGCAGCGTTGACGGGGAGGTGAACACCGGGGAGCTGTTTTTT; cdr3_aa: CSVDGEVNTGELFF
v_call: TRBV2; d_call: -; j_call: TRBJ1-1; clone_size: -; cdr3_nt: TGTGCCAGCAGTGAGCCCGGAGACCGAATGAACACTGAAGCTTTCTTT; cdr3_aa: CASSEPGDRMNTEAFF
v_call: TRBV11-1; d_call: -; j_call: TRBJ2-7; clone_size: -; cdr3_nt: TGTGCCAGCAGCATCACTAGGGGAGACTACGAGCAGTACTTC; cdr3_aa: CASSITRGDYEQYF
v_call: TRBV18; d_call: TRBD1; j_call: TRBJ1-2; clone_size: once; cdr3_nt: TGTGCCAGCTCTCCAGGGACAGGGCGCGGCTACACCTTC; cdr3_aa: CASSPGTGRGYTF
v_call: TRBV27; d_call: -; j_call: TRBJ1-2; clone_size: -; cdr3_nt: TGTGCCAAAGCAACAGGGCATGGCTACACCTTC; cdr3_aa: CAKATGHGYTF
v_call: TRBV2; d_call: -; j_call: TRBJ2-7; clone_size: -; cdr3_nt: TGTGCCAGCAGTGTTGGAAAGGCGGTCACCTACGAGCAGTACTTC; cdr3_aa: CASSVGKAVTYEQYF
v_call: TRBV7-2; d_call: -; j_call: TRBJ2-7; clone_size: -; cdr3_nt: TGTGCCAGCAGCTTAGGGGACTGGGGGAGGTACGAGCAGTACTTC; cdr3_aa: CASSLGDWGRYEQYF
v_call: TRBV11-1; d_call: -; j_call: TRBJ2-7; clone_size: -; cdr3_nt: TGTGCCAGCAGTCCAGGTGGTGGAAGGGGGGCTTCCTACGAGCAGTACTTC; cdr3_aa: CASSPGGGRGASYEQYF
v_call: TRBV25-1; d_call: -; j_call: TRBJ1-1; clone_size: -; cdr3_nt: TGTGCCAGCAGTAACCGGATAACGGGAGCCGATATGAACACTGAAGCTTTCTTT; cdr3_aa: CASSNRITGADMNTEAFF
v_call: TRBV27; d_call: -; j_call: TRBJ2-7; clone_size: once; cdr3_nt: TGTGCCAGCAGTTTATTGCGCGAGCAGTACTTC; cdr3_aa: CASSLLREQYF
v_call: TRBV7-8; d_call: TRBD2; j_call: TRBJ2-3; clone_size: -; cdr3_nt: TGTGCCAGCAGTCCAAGACTAGCGAGCACAGATACGCAGTATTTT; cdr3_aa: CASSPRLASTDTQYF
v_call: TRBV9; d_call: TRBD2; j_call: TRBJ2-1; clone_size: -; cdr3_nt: TGTGCCAGCAGCACCGGGACTAGCGGCCATGCCGAGCAGTTCTTC; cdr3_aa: CASSTGTSGHAEQFF
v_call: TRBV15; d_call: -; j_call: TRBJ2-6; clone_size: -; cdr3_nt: TGTGCCACCAGCAGAGGGCCAACCGCCTCTGGGGCCAACGTCCTGACTTTC; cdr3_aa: CATSRGPTASGANVLTF
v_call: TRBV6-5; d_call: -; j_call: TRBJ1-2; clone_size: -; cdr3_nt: TGTGCCAGCAGTCCCCGCCGGGGCTATGGCTACACCTTC; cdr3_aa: CASSPRRGYGYTF
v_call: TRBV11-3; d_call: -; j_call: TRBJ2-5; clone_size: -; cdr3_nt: TGTGCCAGCAGCAACAAGCGAGAGACCCAGTACTTC; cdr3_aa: CASSNKRETQYF
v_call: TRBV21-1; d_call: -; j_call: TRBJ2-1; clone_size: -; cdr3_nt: TGTGCCAGCAGCAGGAAGGGACTAGCGGGAGCTAATGAGCAGTTCTTC; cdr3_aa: CASSRKGLAGANEQFF
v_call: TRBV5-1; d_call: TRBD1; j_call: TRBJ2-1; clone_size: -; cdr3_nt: TGCGCCAGCAGTTTGAAGGGGTCGGGGACAGGGGAGGGAGAGCAGTTCTTC; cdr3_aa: CASSLKGSGTGEGEQFF
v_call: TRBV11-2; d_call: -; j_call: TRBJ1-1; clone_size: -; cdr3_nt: TGTGCCAGCAGCTTAGGTCCGGGCCCCACTGAAGCTTTCTTT; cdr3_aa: CASSLGPGPTEAFF
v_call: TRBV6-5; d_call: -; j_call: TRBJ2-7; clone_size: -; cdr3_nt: TGTGCCAGCAACCCAGGGAGGTTACCCTCCTACGAGCAGTACTTC; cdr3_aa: CASNPGRLPSYEQYF
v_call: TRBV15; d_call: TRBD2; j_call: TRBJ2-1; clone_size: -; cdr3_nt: TGTGCCACCAGCGGAGGGACTAGCTCGGTCGATGAGCAGTTCTTC; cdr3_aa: CATSGGTSSVDEQFF
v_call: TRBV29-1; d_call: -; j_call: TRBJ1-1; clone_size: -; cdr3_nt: TGCAGCGTTGAAGATTTGGGGGGGCCGTACACTGAAGCTTTCTTT; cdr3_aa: CSVEDLGGPYTEAFF
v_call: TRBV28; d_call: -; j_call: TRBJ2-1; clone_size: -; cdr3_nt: TGTGCCAGCAGTTTAGGTGGGTGGGCCACATCCTACAATGAGCAGTTCTTC; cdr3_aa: CASSLGGWATSYNEQFF
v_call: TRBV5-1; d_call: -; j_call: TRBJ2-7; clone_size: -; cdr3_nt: TGCGCCAGCAGTCCCGAGTCCTTAGGGACGGTGGGTCCCTACTTC; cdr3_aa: CASSPESLGTVGPYF
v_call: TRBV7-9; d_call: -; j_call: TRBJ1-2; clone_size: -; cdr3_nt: TGTGCCAGCAGCCCACTCGGGGGATCCTCGAGGGGCTACACCTTC; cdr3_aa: CASSPLGGSSRGYTF
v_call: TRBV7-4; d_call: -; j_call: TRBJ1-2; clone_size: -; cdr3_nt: TGTGCCAGCAGCTTTCCCGTTGGCTACACCTTC; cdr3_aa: CASSFPVGYTF
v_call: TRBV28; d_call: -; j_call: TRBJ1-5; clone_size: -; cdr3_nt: TGTGCCAGCAGTTTATTGAATCAGCCCCAGCATTTT; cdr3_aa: CASSLLNQPQHF
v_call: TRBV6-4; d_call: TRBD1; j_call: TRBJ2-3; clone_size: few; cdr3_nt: TGTGCCAGCAGTCCCCGAGGGACAGGGGGTAGCACAGATACGCAGTATTTT; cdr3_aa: CASSPRGTGGSTDTQYF
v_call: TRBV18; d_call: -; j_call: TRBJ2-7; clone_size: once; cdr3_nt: TGTGCCAGCTCACCTCAAGGTGGGAGACCCCTGGGCGAGCAGTACTTC; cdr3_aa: CASSPQGGRPLGEQYF
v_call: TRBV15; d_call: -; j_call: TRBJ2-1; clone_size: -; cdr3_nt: TGTGCCACCAGCAGAAGAGACAGGGAGGATGAGCAGTTCTTC; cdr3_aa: CATSRRDREDEQFF
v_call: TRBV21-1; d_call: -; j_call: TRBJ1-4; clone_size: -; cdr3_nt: TGTGCCAGCAGCAAAGCGCCCGGCAGCCTTAATGAAAAACTGTTTTTT; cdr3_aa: CASSKAPGSLNEKLFF
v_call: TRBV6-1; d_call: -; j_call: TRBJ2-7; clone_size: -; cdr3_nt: TGTGCCAGCAGTGACTACGAGCAGTACTTC; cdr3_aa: CASSDYEQYF
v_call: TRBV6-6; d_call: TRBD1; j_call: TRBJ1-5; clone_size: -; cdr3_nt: TGTGCCAGCAGTTACGTAACAGGGGGCAATCAGCCCCAGCATTTT; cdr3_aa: CASSYVTGGNQPQHF
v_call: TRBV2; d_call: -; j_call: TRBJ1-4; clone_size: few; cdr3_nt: TGTGCCAGCACAACTCTAGGAAAACTGTTTTTT; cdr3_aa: CASTTLGKLFF
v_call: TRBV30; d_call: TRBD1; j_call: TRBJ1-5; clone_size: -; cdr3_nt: TGTGCCTGGAGTAACCAGGGGGCAGGGGGCAATCAGCCCCAGCATTTT; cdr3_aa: CAWSNQGAGGNQPQHF
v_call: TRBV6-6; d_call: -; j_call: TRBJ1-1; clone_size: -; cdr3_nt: TGTGCCAGCAAGGAGAACACTGAAGCTTTCTTT; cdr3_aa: CASKENTEAFF
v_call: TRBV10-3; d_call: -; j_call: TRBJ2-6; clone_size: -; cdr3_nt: TGTGCCATCAGTGACCCTCGAGGAGGCCCTACTGGGGCCAACGTCCTGACTTTC; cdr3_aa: CAISDPRGGPTGANVLTF
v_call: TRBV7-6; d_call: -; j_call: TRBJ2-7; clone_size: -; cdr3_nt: TGTGCCAGCAGCTTAGGGAACGCCTACGAGCAGTACTTC; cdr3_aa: CASSLGNAYEQYF
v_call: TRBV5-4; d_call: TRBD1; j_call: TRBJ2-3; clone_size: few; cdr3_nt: TGTGCCAGCAGCTCCGAGGACAGGGGTGATACGCAGTATTTT; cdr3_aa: CASSSEDRGDTQYF
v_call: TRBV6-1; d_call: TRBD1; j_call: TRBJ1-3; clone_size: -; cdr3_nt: TGTGCCAGCAGTGAAAATATGGGGACAGGGGAGGCGGGAAACACCATATATTTT; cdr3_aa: CASSENMGTGEAGNTIYF
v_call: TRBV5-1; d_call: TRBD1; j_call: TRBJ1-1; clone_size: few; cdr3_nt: TGCGCCAGCAGCTATGGACAGGGGGCAACGAACACTGAAGCTTTCTTT; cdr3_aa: CASSYGQGATNTEAFF